In this sample, the clone carrying this TCR beta chain turned up many times. This entry belongs to a study of regulatory T cells in long-lasting Graves disease. This sample's time point: newly diagnosed GD, antithyroid drugs for less than 3 months. Preparation of the TCR library used RNA extracted from PBMCs. The CDR3 is 12 residues long. Deletions cut 6 bases from V and 3 bases from J, with 9 bases between. The germline CDR1 and CDR2 sequences are SNHLY and FYNNEI. Assembly of TCR beta libraries relied on iRepertoire HTBI primers together with Arm-PCR of CDR3 regions. TCRdb analysed the multiplex PCR reads with MiXCR anew, one entry per CDR3 protein. This sample yields roughly 530,000 distinct CDR3 sequences, of which roughly 15% are seen a single time; 25% belongs to the top ten. This sample also belongs to another study, concerning T cells in Graves' hyperthyroidism and ophthalmopathy.

The material was peripheral blood mononuclear cells (PBMCs), obtained at new diagnosis, from a patient treated with antithyroid drugs. The V gene is TRBV2, the J gene TRBJ2-7; D perhaps matches TRBD2 (5 bases). The sequence came from a woman aged 40 to 65 with Graves disease. The CDR3 loop reads CASSPGDYEQYF. CDR3 DNA: TGTGCCAGCAGCCCCGGGGACTACGAGCAGTACTTC.